The sequence of this T cell receptor beta chain was determined in a study of T cells after yellow fever vaccination. Study-level findings and limits: Researchers noted that a small share of clonotypes showed up in both CD4 and CD8 compartments.

In its sample, this clonotype was seen a few times. Its antigen is currently unknown. Germline loops: CDR1 MNHEY, CDR2 SVGEGT. V lost 2 bases to trimming and J lost 2 bases; unmatched junction nucleotides: 8. The CDR3 has 17 residues. Template switching with 5'RACE generated the TCR cDNA and added a universal primer site and UMIs. TCRdb re-called the 5' RACE reads with MiXCR, one entry per CDR3 protein. The table lists 450,000 to 600,000 distinct CDR3 sequences, approximately 13% of them singletons. This chain joins TRBV6-2 or TRBV6-3 and TRBJ2-1; 8 bases match TRBD2. This TCR was sampled from a young man who received the YFV17D yellow fever vaccine. Sequenced material: PBMCs, taken on the day of the yellow fever booster vaccination. The CDR3 coding sequence is TGTGCCAGCAGTTACACTAGCGGAGGAGTTGCCTACAATGAGCAGTTCTTC. Encoded protein: CASSYTSGGVAYNEQFF.